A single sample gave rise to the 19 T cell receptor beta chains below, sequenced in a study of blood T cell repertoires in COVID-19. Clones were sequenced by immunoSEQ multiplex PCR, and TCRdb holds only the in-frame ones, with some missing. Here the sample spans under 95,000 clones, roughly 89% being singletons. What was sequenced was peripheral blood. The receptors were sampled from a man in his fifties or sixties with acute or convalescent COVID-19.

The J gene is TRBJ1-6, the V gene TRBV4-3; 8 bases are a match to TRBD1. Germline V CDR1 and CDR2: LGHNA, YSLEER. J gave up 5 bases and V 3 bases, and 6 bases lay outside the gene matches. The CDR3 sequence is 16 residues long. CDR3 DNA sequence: TGCGCCAGCAGCCACGGACAGGGCAACGATAATTCACCCCTCCACTTT. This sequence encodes CASSHGQGNDNSPLHF.

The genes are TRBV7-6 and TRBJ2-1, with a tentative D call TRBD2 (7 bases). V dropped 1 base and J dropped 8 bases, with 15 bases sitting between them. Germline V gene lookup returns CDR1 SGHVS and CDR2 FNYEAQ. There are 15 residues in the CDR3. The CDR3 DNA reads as TGTGCCAGCAGCTTAGAAGGGGGGGGCCTAGATGAGCAGTTCTTC. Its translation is CASSLEGGGLDEQFF.

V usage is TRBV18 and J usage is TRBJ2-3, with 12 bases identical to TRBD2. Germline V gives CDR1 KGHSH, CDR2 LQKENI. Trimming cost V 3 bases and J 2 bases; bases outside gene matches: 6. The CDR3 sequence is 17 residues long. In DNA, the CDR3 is TGTGCCAGCTCACCCTACCTAGCGGGGGGGCCCACAGATACGCAGTATTTT. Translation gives CASSPYLAGGPTDTQYF.

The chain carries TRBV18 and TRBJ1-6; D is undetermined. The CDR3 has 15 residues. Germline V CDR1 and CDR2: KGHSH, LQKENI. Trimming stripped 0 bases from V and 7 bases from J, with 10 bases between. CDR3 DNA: TGTGCCAGCTCACCACCGGGAGGGTACAATTCACCCCTCCACTTT. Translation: CASSPPGGYNSPLHF. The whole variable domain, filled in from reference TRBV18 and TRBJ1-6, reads NAGVMQNPRHLVRRRGQEARLRCSPMKGHSHVYWYRQLPEEGLKFMVYLQKENIIDESGMPKERFSAEFPKEGPSILRIQQVVRGDSAAYFCASSPPGGYNSPLHFGNGTRLTVT.

CDR3 in DNA: TGTGCCAGCAGCCCGAGCTCCTACGAGCAGTACTTC. Translation: CASSPSSYEQYF. The chain links TRBV7-2 to TRBJ2-7; D call uncertain. Trimming took 5 bases from V and 0 from J, leaving 5 bases between them. CDR3 length equals 12 residues. Germline V gene sequence: CDR1 SGHTA, CDR2 FQGNSA.

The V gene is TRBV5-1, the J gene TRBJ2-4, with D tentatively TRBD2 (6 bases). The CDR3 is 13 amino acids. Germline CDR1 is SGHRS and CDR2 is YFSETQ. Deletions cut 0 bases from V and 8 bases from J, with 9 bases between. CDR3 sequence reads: CASSLAGGDIQYF. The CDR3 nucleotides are TGCGCCAGCAGCTTGGCCGGAGGGGACATTCAGTACTTC.

The CDR3 spells CASSAGTLSNQPQHF. Written as DNA, the CDR3 is TGTGCCAGCAGCGCAGGTACCCTTAGCAATCAGCCCCAGCATTTT. The chain links TRBV9 to TRBJ1-5; no clear D gene. V lost 3 bases and J 0 bases, leaving 10 bases between the germline ends. Germline CDR1 SGDLS, CDR2 YYNGEE. This CDR3 region has 15 residues.

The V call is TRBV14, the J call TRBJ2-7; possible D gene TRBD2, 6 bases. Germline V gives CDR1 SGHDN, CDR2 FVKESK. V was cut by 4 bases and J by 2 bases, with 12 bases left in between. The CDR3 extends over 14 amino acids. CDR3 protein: CASSRGTVTYEQYF. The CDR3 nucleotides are TGTGCCAGCAGCCGCGGGACGGTGACCTACGAGCAGTACTTC.

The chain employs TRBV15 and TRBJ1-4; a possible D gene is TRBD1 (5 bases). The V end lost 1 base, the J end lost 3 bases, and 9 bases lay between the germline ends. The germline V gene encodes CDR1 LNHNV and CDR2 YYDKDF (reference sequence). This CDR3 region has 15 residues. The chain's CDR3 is CATSRVGGANEKLFF. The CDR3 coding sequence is TGTGCCACCAGCAGAGTAGGAGGGGCTAATGAAAAACTGTTTTTT.

The CDR3 DNA is TGTGCCAGCAGTTTATCATTAGCGGGGGCCTACGAGCAGTACTTC. Protein product: CASSLSLAGAYEQYF. This rearrangement joins TRBV27 to TRBJ2-7; TRBD2 agrees at 9 bases. J was trimmed by 2 bases and V by 0 bases; bases with no gene match: 2. The CDR3 has 15 amino acids. Germline CDR1 and CDR2: MNHEY and SMNVEV (reference sequence).

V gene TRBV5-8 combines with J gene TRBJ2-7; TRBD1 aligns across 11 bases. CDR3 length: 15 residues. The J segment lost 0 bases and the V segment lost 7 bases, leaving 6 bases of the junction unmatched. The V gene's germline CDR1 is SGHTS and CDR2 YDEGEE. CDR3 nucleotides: TGTGCCAGCCGCCCTGGGACAGGGGGCTCCTACGAGCAGTACTTC. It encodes CASRPGTGGSYEQYF.

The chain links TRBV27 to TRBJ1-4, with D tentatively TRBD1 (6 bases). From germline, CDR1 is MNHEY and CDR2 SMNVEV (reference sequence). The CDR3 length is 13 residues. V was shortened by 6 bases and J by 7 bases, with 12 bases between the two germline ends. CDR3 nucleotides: TGTGCCAGCAGGCTAACAGGGTCTGAAAAACTGTTTTTT. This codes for CASRLTGSEKLFF. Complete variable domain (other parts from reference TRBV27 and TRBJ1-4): EAQVTQNPRYLITVTGKKLTVTCSQNMNHEYMSWYRQDPGLGLRQIYYSMNVEVTDKGDVPEGYKVSRKEKRNFPLILESPSPNQTSLYFCASRLTGSEKLFFGSGTQLSVL.

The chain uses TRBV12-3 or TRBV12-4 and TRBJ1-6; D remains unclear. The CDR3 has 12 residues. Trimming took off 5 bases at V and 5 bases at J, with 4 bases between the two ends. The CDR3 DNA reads TGTGCCAGCAGTCTTGATAATTCACCCCTCCACTTT. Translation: CASSLDNSPLHF.

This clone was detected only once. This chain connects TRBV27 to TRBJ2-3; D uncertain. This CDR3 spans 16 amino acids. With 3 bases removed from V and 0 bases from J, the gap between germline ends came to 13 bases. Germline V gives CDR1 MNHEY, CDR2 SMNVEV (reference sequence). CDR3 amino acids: CASSLWASASTDTQYF. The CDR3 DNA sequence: TGTGCCAGCAGTTTGTGGGCGAGTGCTAGCACAGATACGCAGTATTTT.

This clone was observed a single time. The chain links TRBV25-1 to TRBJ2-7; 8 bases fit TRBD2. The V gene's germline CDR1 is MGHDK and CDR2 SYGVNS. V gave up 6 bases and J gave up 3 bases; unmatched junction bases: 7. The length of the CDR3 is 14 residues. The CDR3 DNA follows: TGTGCCAGCAGGGTAGCGGGACCTAACTACGAGCAGTACTTC. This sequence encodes CASRVAGPNYEQYF.

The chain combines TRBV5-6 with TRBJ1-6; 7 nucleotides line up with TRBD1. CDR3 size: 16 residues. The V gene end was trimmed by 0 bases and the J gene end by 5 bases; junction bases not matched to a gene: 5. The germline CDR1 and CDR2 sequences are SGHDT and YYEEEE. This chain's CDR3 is CASSLGRDSNNSPLHF. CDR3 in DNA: TGTGCCAGCAGCTTGGGGAGGGACAGTAATAATTCACCCCTCCACTTT.

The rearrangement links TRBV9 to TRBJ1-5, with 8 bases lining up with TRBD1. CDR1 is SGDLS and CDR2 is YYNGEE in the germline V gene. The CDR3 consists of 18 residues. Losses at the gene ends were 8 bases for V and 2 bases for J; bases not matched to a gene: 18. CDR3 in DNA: TGTGCCAGGCACAATCCGAACAGGGGGGGTATTGGCAATCAGCCCCAGCATTTT. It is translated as CARHNPNRGGIGNQPQHF.

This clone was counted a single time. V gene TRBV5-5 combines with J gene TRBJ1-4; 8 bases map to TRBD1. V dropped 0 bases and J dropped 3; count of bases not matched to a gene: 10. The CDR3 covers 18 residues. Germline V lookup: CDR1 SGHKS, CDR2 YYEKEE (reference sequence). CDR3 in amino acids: CASSLAVTGVRANEKLFF. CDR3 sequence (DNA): TGTGCCAGCAGCTTGGCGGTGACAGGGGTGAGGGCTAATGAAAAACTGTTTTTT.

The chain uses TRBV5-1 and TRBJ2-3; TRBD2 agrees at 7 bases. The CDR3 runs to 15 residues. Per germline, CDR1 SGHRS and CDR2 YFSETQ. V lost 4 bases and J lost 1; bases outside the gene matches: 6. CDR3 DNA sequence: TGCGCCAGCAGCGGCGGGGGAGTGGGCACAGATACGCAGTATTTT. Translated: CASSGGGVGTDTQYF.